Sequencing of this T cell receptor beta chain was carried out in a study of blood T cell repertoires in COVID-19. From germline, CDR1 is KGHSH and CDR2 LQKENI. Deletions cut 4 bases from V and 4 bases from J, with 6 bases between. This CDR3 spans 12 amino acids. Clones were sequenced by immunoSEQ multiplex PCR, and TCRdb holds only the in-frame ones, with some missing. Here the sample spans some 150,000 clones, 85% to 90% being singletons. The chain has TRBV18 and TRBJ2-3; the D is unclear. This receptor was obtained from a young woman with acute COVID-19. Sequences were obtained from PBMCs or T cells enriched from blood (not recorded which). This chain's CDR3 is CASSQSADTQYF. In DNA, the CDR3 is TGTGCCAGCTCACAATCAGCAGATACGCAGTATTTT.